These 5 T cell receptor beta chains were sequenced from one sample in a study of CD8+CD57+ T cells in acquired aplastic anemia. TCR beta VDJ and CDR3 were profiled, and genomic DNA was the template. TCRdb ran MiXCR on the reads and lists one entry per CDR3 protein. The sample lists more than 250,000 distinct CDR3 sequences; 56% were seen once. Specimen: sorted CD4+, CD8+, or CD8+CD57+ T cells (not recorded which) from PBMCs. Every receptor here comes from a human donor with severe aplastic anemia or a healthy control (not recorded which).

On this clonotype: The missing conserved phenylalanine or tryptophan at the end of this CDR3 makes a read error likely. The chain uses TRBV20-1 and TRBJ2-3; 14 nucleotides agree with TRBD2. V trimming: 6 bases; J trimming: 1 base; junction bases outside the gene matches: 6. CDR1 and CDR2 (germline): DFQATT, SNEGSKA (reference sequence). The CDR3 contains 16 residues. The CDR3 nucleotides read TGCAGTGCGGAACCGGGACTAGCGGGGGGCACAGATACGCAGTATTCT. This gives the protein CSAEPGLAGGTDTQYS.

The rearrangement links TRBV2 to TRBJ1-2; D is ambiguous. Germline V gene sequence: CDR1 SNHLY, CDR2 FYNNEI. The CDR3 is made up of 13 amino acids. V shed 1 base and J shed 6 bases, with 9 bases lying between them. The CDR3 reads CASSEDPWDGYTF. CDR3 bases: TGTGCCAGCAGTGAAGACCCCTGGGATGGCTACACCTTC.

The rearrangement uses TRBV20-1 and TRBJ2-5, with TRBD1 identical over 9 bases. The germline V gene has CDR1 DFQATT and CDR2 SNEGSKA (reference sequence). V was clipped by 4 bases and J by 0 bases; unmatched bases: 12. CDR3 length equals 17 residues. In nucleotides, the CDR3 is TGCAGTGCTATTAGGGGACAGGGTAAGAAGGACCAAGAGACCCAGTACTTC. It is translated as CSAIRGQGKKDQETQYF.

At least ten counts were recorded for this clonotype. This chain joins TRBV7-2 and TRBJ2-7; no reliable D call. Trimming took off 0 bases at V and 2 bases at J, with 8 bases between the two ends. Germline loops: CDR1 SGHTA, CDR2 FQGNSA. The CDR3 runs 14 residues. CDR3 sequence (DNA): TGTGCCAGCAGCTTAGCGGAAGGGACCTACGAGCAGTACTTC. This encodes CASSLAEGTYEQYF. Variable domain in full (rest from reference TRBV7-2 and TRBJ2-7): GAGVSQSPSNKVTEKGKDVELRCDPISGHTALYWYRQSLGQGLEFLIYFQGNSAPDKSGLPSDRFSAERTGGSVSTLTIQRTQQEDSAVYLCASSLAEGTYEQYFGPGTRLTVT.

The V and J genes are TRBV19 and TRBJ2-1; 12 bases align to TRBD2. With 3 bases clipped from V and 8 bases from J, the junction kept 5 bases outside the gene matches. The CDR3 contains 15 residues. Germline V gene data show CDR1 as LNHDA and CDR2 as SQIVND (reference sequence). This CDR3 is CASSMASGGAHEQFF. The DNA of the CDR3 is TGTGCCAGTAGTATGGCTAGCGGGGGGGCTCATGAGCAGTTCTTC.